What follows describes a single T cell receptor (beta chain). The sample belongs to a study of blood T cell repertoires in COVID-19. Study information: There were acute and convalescent COVID-19 samples, and they came from the United States, Italy and Spain.

Trimming pared 3 bases from V and 4 bases from J, leaving 15 bases between. CDR1 KGHSH and CDR2 LQKENI come from the germline V gene. The length of the CDR3 is 15 residues. Per the study methods: Amplification of reference gene primers was used by the study to estimate nucleated cell counts. Sequenced by immunoSEQ multiplex PCR; TCRdb stores in-frame clones only, minus some. That table supplies the V and J calls and clone size; D and trimming were determined from the DNA. This sample yields under 140,000 clones, of which less than 85% are seen a single time; around 3.5% belongs to the top ten. The chain uses TRBV18 and TRBJ2-5; weak D call: TRBD1 (6 bases). This TCR came from a woman older than 75 with acute or convalescent COVID-19. Sequenced material: peripheral blood. Here the CDR3 reads CASSPTAGARETQYF. In DNA form, the CDR3 reads TGTGCCAGCTCACCCACCGCAGGGGCAAGAGAGACCCAGTACTTC.